This T cell receptor beta chain was documented in a study of blood T cell repertoires in COVID-19. Study background: COVID-19 samples, acute and convalescent, were from the United States, Italy and Spain. The analysed material was cDNA or gDNA that came from T cells, B-cell-depleted T cells, or PBMCs.

Authors' data handling: Cell counts per sample came from amplifying reference gene primers. Produced via immunoSEQ multiplex PCR; TCRdb's table is partial and in-frame only. Clonal size and the V and J genes are those of that table, whereas D and trimming came from the DNA. The sample has about 180,000 clones, 87% seen once; the top ten hold around 1.6%. The V and J ends lost 4 bases and 1 base respectively, with 11 bases between them. The CDR3 is 14 amino acids. Looked up from germline, CDR1 is PRHDT and CDR2 is FYEKMQ (reference sequence). V usage is TRBV13 and J usage is TRBJ2-7; no firm D call. This TCR was sampled from a woman aged 45-65 years with acute or convalescent COVID-19. Sequenced input: peripheral blood. CDR3 in amino acids: CASSSYGFSYEQYF. The DNA for the CDR3 is TGTGCCAGCAGCTCCTACGGGTTTTCCTACGAGCAGTACTTC.